This entry is about one TCR beta chain. Its antigen remains undetermined. Qualities for individual bases were not recorded, and no much larger clone is one base off. Per the germline V gene (reference sequence), WNHNN is the CDR1 and SYGVQD is the CDR2. Including cysteine and phenylalanine, the CDR3 has 12 amino acids. The read is trimmed to its CDR3 DNA, 36 bases read in frame from base 1. V sheds 2 bases and J sheds 1 base, leaving 1 base between their ends. This entry comes from a study of cytotoxic CD8 clonotypes in ibrutinib-treated CLL (dated by TCRdb to about 2021). Concerning the study at large: In this cohort, around 15 patients were treatment-naive and 11 to 12 were relapsed/refractory, while some 18 had unmutated IGHV. Responses were partial in around 25 patients and complete in 2; after median approximately 69 months follow-up, about 14 stayed in remission and approximately 12 progressed. Cryopreserved peripheral blood mononuclear cells were collected at three points: before therapy, at response, and at either sustained remission or disease progression. Samples averaged about 260,000 productive templates and around 91,000 productive rearrangements. The response samples were drawn at a median of approximately 11 months into treatment, with a range of roughly 6 to 36 months. Longitudinal samples were obtainable from about 30% of the roughly 90 participants in the trial. Patients were still on ibrutinib when every remission and progressive disease sample was collected. Study-wide conclusions, independent of this receptor: Baseline clonality exceeded that of age-matched healthy donors and correlated strongly with circulating CD8+ T-cell counts. Sampling times were not matched between patients in sustained remission and patients whose disease was progressing, and lymph node repertoires were not examined. At ibrutinib response clonality went up, during sustained remission it held steady, and at progression it dropped back toward baseline. Public clonotypes were rare and either shrank or stayed stable during treatment, and the rise in clonality at ibrutinib response reflected expansion of private clonotypes.

Taken with the paper, the label for time point translates to: 12 months on ibrutinib. For TCR beta library preparation, around 1.9 micrograms of genomic DNA were extracted from the cryopreserved PBMCs. Longitudinal blood samples from CLL patients on ibrutinib monotherapy underwent high-throughput TCR beta sequencing. The patients took part in an open-label, single-center phase 2 trial of ibrutinib monotherapy. The goal of deep resolution MiSeq sequencing was a depth between 1 in 1 million and 1 in 200,000 T cells, and coverage averaged 10x per clonotype. The immunoSEQ hsTCRB Kit was used to generate the TCR beta libraries. From the authors' description of their analysis: The data were analyzed with ImmunoSEQ Analyzer and ImmunoSEQ Data Assistant, and V, D and J gene assignments followed IMGT definitions. Clonality was computed as one minus normalized Shannon entropy of productive rearrangement frequencies, ranging from 0 to 1. Only overrepresented clonotypes making up at least 0.05% of each patient's repertoire were included in the public clonotype analysis. Some 13 age-matched healthy donor repertoires from immuneACCESS served as clonality controls. TCRdb stores this immuneACCESS table with in-frame sequences only. Part of the clones is absent; in the studies checked, under half of the shortfall reflects unresolved V genes, and no reason is known for the rest. D and trimming were read from the DNA, whereas the V and J calls and clone size are those reported in that table. The sample table contains roughly 220,000 clones; only one count was recorded for 79% of them. The leading ten clones occupy over 10% of the sample.

Sequenced material: PBMCs, taken after 12 months of ibrutinib treatment. The TCR originated in a human donor with chronic lymphocytic leukemia. The rearranged segments are TRBV10-1 and TRBJ2-3; the D gene remains uncertain. The CDR3 here reads CASSERTDTQYF. The DNA sequence follows: TGCGCCAGCAGTGAGCGCACAGATACGCAGTATTTT.